Listed below are T cell receptor beta chains from one sample, sequenced in a study of blood T cell repertoires in COVID-19. The method was immunoSEQ multiplex PCR; TCRdb's version includes in-frame clones alone and lacks a portion of them. The table includes hundreds of thousands of clones, 70% to 90% detected once. Material: peripheral blood. The receptors originated from a woman aged 60-75 years with acute or convalescent COVID-19. CDR3s include the opening cysteine and the closing phenylalanine or tryptophan. A D gene is named only where the DNA matches it firmly. The size entry is marked missing in some rows and otherwise reads once, few, many or a size class.

CDR3 | DNA | length | V | D | size | J
CASSFRTSGGTGANVLTF | TGTGCCAGCTCATTCCGGACTAGCGGGGGGACTGGGGCCAACGTCCTGACTTTC | 18 | TRBV18 | TRBD2 | once | TRBJ2-6
CASSAGNGRSNEKLFF | TGTGCCAGCAGCGCAGGCAATGGGAGGTCTAATGAAAAACTGTTTTTT | 16 | TRBV9 | - | - | TRBJ1-4
CASSGGRASYNEQFF | TGTGCCAGCAGCGGCGGGAGGGCCTCCTACAATGAGCAGTTCTTC | 15 | TRBV11-3 | TRBD2 | - | TRBJ2-1
CASSQERRGGQPQHF | TGCGCCAGCAGCCAAGAAAGAAGAGGAGGTCAGCCCCAGCATTTT | 15 | TRBV4-1 | - | - | TRBJ1-5
CASSPVRQPNTEAFF | TGCGCCAGCAGCCCCGTAAGACAACCGAACACTGAAGCTTTCTTT | 15 | TRBV4-1 | - | once | TRBJ1-1
CASSPDGTGGDYGYTF | TGCGCCAGCAGCCCGGACGGGACAGGGGGAGATTATGGCTACACCTTC | 16 | TRBV5-1 | TRBD1 | - | TRBJ1-2
CASSSRDSSTEAFF | TGTGCCAGCAGCTCCCGGGACAGCAGCACTGAAGCTTTCTTT | 14 | TRBV7-8 | TRBD1 | - | TRBJ1-1
CAWSHLGGSYEQYF | TGTGCCTGGAGTCACTTAGGAGGGTCCTACGAGCAGTACTTC | 14 | TRBV30 | - | few | TRBJ2-7
CASAGRGAPTDTQYF | TGCGCCAGCGCCGGGCGGGGGGCCCCCACAGATACGCAGTATTTT | 15 | TRBV5-1 | TRBD2 | - | TRBJ2-3
CASSPGDRDNQPQHF | TGTGCCAGCAGTCCCGGGGACAGGGACAATCAGCCCCAGCATTTT | 15 | TRBV28 | TRBD1 | - | TRBJ1-5
CASSPGQGTYEQYF | TGTGCCAGCAGCCCCGGACAGGGGACGTACGAGCAGTACTTC | 14 | TRBV11-1 | TRBD1 | - | TRBJ2-7